What follows describes a single T cell receptor (beta chain). Its antigen is unidentified. This sample is part of a study of cytomegalovirus exposure and HLA in healthy donors. Use of 60 Vbeta and 13 Jbeta primers characterized the PCR. Repertoires were generated with immunoSEQ multiplex PCR, while TCRdb's copy carries only in-frame clones and drops some. The top ten clones hold around 9.9% of a sample with about 120,000 clones, around four fifths of them seen once. V lost 4 bases and J lost 0, with 17 bases in between. The CDR3 has 16 residues. CDR1 is SGHRS, CDR2 YFSETQ, per germline. Study-wide results and caveats: Across donors, most TCRs were seen rarely, yet some public ones were widespread. Earlier analysis found most TCR beta V segments productive about 87% or about 30% of the time. Under in vitro conditions, a few CMV-associated chains were confirmed as specific for CMV antigens.

The TCR originated in a man younger than 40 in good health and CMV-seropositive. The sequenced material came from PBMCs. This chain uses TRBV5-1 with TRBJ2-7; possibly TRBD2 for D (6 bases). The CDR3 nucleotides are TGCGCCAGCAGCGGAGTTGGGGCGGGGAGCTCCTACGAGCAGTACTTC. Its translation is CASSGVGAGSSYEQYF.